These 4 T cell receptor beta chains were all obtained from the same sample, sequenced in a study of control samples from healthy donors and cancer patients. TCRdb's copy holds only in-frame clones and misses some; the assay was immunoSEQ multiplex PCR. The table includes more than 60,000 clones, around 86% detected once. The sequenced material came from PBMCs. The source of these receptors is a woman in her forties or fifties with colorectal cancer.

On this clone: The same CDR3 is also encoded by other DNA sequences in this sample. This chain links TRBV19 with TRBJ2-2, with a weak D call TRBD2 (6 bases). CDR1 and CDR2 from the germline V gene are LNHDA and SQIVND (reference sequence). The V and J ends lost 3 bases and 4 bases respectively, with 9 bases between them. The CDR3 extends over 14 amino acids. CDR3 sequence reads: CASSIGGVTGELFF. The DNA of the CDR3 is TGTGCCAGTAGTATCGGGGGAGTCACCGGGGAGCTGTTTTTT.

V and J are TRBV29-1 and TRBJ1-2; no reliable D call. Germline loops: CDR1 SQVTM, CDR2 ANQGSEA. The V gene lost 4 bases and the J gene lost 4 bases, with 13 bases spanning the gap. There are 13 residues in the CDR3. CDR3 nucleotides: TGCAGCGTTGTCACGCAGATAGGCTATGGCTACACCTTC. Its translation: CSVVTQIGYGYTF.

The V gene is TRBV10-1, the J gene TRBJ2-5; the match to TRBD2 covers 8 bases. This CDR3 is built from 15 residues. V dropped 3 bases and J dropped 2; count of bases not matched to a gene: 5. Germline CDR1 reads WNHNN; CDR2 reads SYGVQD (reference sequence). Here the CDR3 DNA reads TGCGCCAGCAGTGATCCGGCTAGCGGGCAAGAGACCCAGTACTTC. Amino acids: CASSDPASGQETQYF.

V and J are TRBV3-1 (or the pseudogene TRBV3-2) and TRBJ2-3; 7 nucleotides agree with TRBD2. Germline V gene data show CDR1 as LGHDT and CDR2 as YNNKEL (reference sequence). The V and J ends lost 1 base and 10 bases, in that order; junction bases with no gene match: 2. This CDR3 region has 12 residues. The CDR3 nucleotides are TGTGCCAGCAGCCAAGGGGAGGGCCCGCAGTATTTT. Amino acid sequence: CASSQGEGPQYF.